Listed below are T cell receptor beta chains from one sample, sequenced in a study of shared clonotypes between healthy human individuals. TCRdb keeps only in-frame clones here, not all; method: immunoSEQ multiplex PCR. The table lists around 2,000,000 clones, about 95% of them singletons. The specimen was naive CD8+ T cells sorted from blood. These receptors came from a man aged 18 to 30 in good health. The CDR3 runs from the conserved cysteine through the conserved F or W. The D gene is left open where the match is weak. Only some rows state a clone size, as once, few, many or a class for expanded clones.

d_gene,j_gene,v_gene,abundance,CDR3nt,CDR3aa
TRBD2,TRBJ2-7,TRBV2,NA,TGTGCCAGTCTACTAGCGGGGGTCTACGAGCAGTACTTC,CASLLAGVYEQYF
TRBD1,TRBJ1-2,TRBV13,NA,TGTGCCAGCAGCTTAGAACAGGGGGCTTCCTATGGCTACACCTTC,CASSLEQGASYGYTF
NA,TRBJ1-2,TRBV4-1,NA,TGCGCCAGCAGCCAAGGGACGGGTTATGGCTACACCTTC,CASSQGTGYGYTF
NA,TRBJ2-5,TRBV30,NA,TGTGCCTGGAGTGTACTAGGGCTAGCGTACCGCATCAGTCAAGAGACCCAGTACTTC,CAWSVLGLAYRISQETQYF
TRBD1,TRBJ2-3,TRBV11-3,NA,TGTGCCAGCAGCTTAGGGGCCGGGACAGGGTCGGGAGATACGCAGTATTTT,CASSLGAGTGSGDTQYF
NA,TRBJ1-2,TRBV29-1,once,TGCAGCGTTCCCGGGACCGCCTTCTATGGCTACACCTTC,CSVPGTAFYGYTF
NA,TRBJ2-7,TRBV7-8,once,TGTGCCAGCAGCGGGGAAAACTCCTACGAGCAGTACTTC,CASSGENSYEQYF
TRBD2,TRBJ2-7,TRBV9,NA,TGTGCCAGCAGCGTAGGACTAGCGGGAGGGGGATCCTACGAGCAGTACTTC,CASSVGLAGGGSYEQYF
NA,TRBJ2-5,TRBV7-9,NA,TGTGCCAGCAGCCTCGGGATTGGCCAAGAGACCCAGTACTTC,CASSLGIGQETQYF
NA,TRBJ2-1,TRBV9,few,TGTGCCAGCAGCGTAGGGGACTCCTACAATGAGCAGTTCTTC,CASSVGDSYNEQFF
NA,TRBJ2-1,TRBV29-1,NA,TGCAGCGTTGAAGATGACAACTACAATGAGCAGTTCTTC,CSVEDDNYNEQFF
TRBD2,TRBJ2-7,TRBV19,NA,TGTGCCAGTAGTATCCTCGGACTAGCGGGAGGGGGCGAGCAGTACTTC,CASSILGLAGGGEQYF
NA,TRBJ1-2,TRBV2,NA,TGTGCCAGCAGTGAATTTGAGGGGGGCTTCTATGGCTACACCTTC,CASSEFEGGFYGYTF
NA,TRBJ2-3,TRBV6-5,once,TGTGCCAGCAGTTATCTACAGGCCGGCACAGATACGCAGTATTTT,CASSYLQAGTDTQYF
NA,TRBJ2-7,TRBV5-1,NA,TGCGCCAGCAGCTTGGTGGAGGCCGCATGGGGCGAGCAGTACTTC,CASSLVEAAWGEQYF
NA,TRBJ1-1,TRBV25-1,few,TGTGCCAGCAGTGAATCCCGGGCGGGGGAGGTAGCTTTCTTT,CASSESRAGEVAFF
NA,TRBJ2-7,TRBV30,NA,TGTGCCTGGAATGCAGATGACTACGAGCAGTACTTC,CAWNADDYEQYF
TRBD1,TRBJ2-1,TRBV9,NA,TGTGCCAGCAGCGAGCAGGGGGCGCTGTACAATGAGCAGTTCTTC,CASSEQGALYNEQFF
NA,TRBJ2-1,TRBV9,NA,TGTGCCAGCAGCGTAGATCCAGCCAACAATGAGCAGTTCTTC,CASSVDPANNEQFF
NA,TRBJ2-5,TRBV29-1,NA,TGCAGCGTTGAAGAGGAAAGGGCCCAAGAGACCCAGTACTTC,CSVEEERAQETQYF
NA,TRBJ1-6,TRBV4-1,few,TGCGCCAGCAGCCCCGGGACTGTGAATTCACCCCTCCACTTT,CASSPGTVNSPLHF
NA,TRBJ2-7,TRBV5-6,NA,TGTGCCAGCAGCTTTCGGGGGGCCCCCTACGAGCAGTACTTC,CASSFRGAPYEQYF
TRBD1,TRBJ1-2,TRBV5-6,NA,TGTGCCAGCGTAACAGGGGGCACGAACTATGGCTACACCTTC,CASVTGGTNYGYTF
NA,TRBJ1-2,TRBV6-5,once,TGTGCCAGCAGTTACCTGGAGGGCCAGAACTATGGCTACACCTTC,CASSYLEGQNYGYTF
TRBD1,TRBJ1-5,TRBV6-6,NA,TGTGCCAGCAGTTACGACAGGGGGCTTATCAATCAGCCCCAGCATTTT,CASSYDRGLINQPQHF
TRBD1,TRBJ1-1,TRBV19,NA,TGTGCCAGTAGCGGGACAGGGGGGCCCCTTGAAGCTTTCTTT,CASSGTGGPLEAFF
NA,TRBJ2-7,TRBV28,once,TGTGCCAGCAGTTTTCCGGGGAGCTCCTACGAGCAGTACTTC,CASSFPGSSYEQYF
TRBD1,TRBJ2-7,TRBV28,NA,TGTGCCAGCAGTTTCCCCCGGACAGGGGGATCCTACGAGCAGTACTTC,CASSFPRTGGSYEQYF
NA,TRBJ1-4,TRBV7-9,NA,TGTGCCAGCAGCGGGGACATCCCGGGTAATGAAAAACTGTTTTTT,CASSGDIPGNEKLFF
NA,TRBJ1-2,TRBV6-6,NA,TGTGCCAGCAGTTACGAACGTGACTATGGCTACACCTTC,CASSYERDYGYTF
TRBD1,TRBJ2-7,TRBV30,NA,TGTGCCTGGAGAGGACAGGGGCCAACCTACGAGCAGTACTTC,CAWRGQGPTYEQYF
NA,TRBJ1-2,TRBV27,NA,TGTGCCAGCAGTGGTCAGGAGCTGCTAGGCTACACCTTC,CASSGQELLGYTF
NA,TRBJ2-3,TRBV6-6,NA,TGTGCCAGCAGTTACTCAGAGGGGGTGTGGGCAGATACGCAGTATTTT,CASSYSEGVWADTQYF
TRBD1,TRBJ2-1,TRBV7-6,NA,TGTGCCAGCAGCCTAGGTTTATCGGGACAGGGGGGGAATGAGCAGTTCTTC,CASSLGLSGQGGNEQFF
TRBD2,TRBJ2-7,TRBV5-6,NA,TGTGCCAGCAGCCCCGGACTAGCGGTCATTAGCTCCTACGAGCAGTACTTC,CASSPGLAVISSYEQYF
TRBD1,TRBJ1-2,TRBV11-2,NA,TGTGCCAGCAGCTTCCGACAGGGTTTAAACTATGGCTACACCTTC,CASSFRQGLNYGYTF
NA,TRBJ2-7,TRBV2,NA,TGTGCCAGCAGTGAGCCCATCGGACCCAGGCCCTACGAGCAGTACTTC,CASSEPIGPRPYEQYF
NA,TRBJ2-7,TRBV4-2,NA,TGTGCCAGCAGCCCCATCGGAAATGGAGATTCCTACGAGCAGTACTTC,CASSPIGNGDSYEQYF
TRBD1,TRBJ2-1,TRBV6-5,NA,TGTGCCAGCAGCTACACAGGGGTAAGAAATGAGCAGTTCTTC,CASSYTGVRNEQFF
NA,TRBJ2-3,TRBV9,NA,TGTGCCAGCAGCCCCTTGGGGGGCTTAGATACGCAGTATTTT,CASSPLGGLDTQYF
NA,TRBJ2-5,TRBV7-9,NA,TGTGCCAGCAGCAAACTAGTAGGGGTACAAGAGACCCAGTACTTC,CASSKLVGVQETQYF
TRBD2,TRBJ2-7,TRBV10-3,NA,TGTGCCATCAGTACCGCACTAGCGGGGCAAAACTACGAGCAGTACTTC,CAISTALAGQNYEQYF
NA,TRBJ2-3,TRBV9,once,TGTGCCAGCAGCGTAGTGGGGGCGCTTGCGGATACGCAGTATTTT,CASSVVGALADTQYF
NA,TRBJ1-5,TRBV28,NA,TGTGCCAGCAGCCTGTCTCTAGTCGCTCAGCATTTT,CASSLSLVAQHF
NA,TRBJ1-2,TRBV6-5,once,TGTGCCAGCAGTTACGCGTCAACTGGTAACTATGGCTACACCTTC,CASSYASTGNYGYTF
NA,TRBJ2-3,TRBV29-1,NA,TGCAGCGTGGCGCAGGGGCCCACAGATACGCAGTATTTT,CSVAQGPTDTQYF
NA,TRBJ1-1,TRBV6-1,NA,TGTGCCAGCCACGAGGGGAGGTACACTGAAGCTTTCTTT,CASHEGRYTEAFF
TRBD1,TRBJ1-2,TRBV19,NA,TGTGCCAGTAGTATCCGACAGGGACCCATATATGGCTACACCTTC,CASSIRQGPIYGYTF
TRBD2,TRBJ2-7,TRBV7-6,once,TGTGCCAGCAGTGGGACTAGCGGGACAGAGTGGGGTCTCTACGAGCAGTACTTC,CASSGTSGTEWGLYEQYF
NA,TRBJ2-7,TRBV6-5,NA,TGTGCCAGCAGCTCCCGGGACTCTACCTTCCGGGAGCAGTACTTC,CASSSRDSTFREQYF
NA,TRBJ1-1,TRBV27,few,TGTGCCAGCAGTTTATCAGGGGACACTGAAGCTTTCTTT,CASSLSGDTEAFF
NA,TRBJ2-7,TRBV5-1,NA,TGCGCCAGCAGCTTACTACCGGGACAAGGATACGAGCAGTACTTC,CASSLLPGQGYEQYF
TRBD2,TRBJ2-7,TRBV15,NA,TGTGCCACCAGCAGAGATCTGGGAGGGGAGCAGTACTTC,CATSRDLGGEQYF
TRBD2,TRBJ2-7,TRBV7-9,NA,TGTGCCAGCAGCTTAGCGACTAGCGGGAGGGAAGTGAGGAACGAGCAGTACTTC,CASSLATSGREVRNEQYF